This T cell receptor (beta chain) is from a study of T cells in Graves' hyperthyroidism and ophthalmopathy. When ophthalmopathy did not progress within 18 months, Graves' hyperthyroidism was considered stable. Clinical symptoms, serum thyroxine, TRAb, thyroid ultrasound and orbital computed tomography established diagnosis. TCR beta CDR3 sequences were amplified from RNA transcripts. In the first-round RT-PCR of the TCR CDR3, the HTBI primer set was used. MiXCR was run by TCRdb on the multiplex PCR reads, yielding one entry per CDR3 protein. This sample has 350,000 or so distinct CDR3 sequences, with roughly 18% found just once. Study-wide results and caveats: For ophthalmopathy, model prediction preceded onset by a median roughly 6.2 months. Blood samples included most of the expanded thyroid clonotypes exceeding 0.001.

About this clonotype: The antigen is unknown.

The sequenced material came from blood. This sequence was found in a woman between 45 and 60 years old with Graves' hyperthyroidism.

CDR3 amino acids: CSARLAQGYTEAFF. The CDR3 DNA reads as TGCAGTGCTAGGCTTGCACAGGGGTACACTGAAGCTTTCTTT. This chain connects TRBV20-1 to TRBJ1-1, with 7 bases matching TRBD1. With 3 bases clipped from V and 3 bases from J, the junction kept 7 bases outside the gene matches. The length of the CDR3 is 14 residues. Germline CDR1 is DFQATT and CDR2 is SNEGSKA (reference sequence).